Included here is one T cell receptor (beta chain) sequence, with context. This sample is drawn from a study of OX40 agonist ivuxolimab in advanced cancers. Study summary: Two cutaneous melanoma patients and one hepatocellular carcinoma patient, three in all, had partial responses.

The method was immunoSEQ multiplex PCR; TCRdb's version includes in-frame clones alone and lacks a portion of them. This table has approximately 130,000 clones, about nine tenths appearing once. The material was CD4+ or CD8+ T cells sorted from blood, obtained in a trial of the OX40 agonist ivuxolimab. This clonotype originated in an adult with an advanced solid tumor such as melanoma, head and neck, liver or kidney cancer.

This chain's CDR3 is CASSHLAGGYNEQFF. Written as DNA, the CDR3 is TGTGCCAGCAGTCATCTAGCGGGAGGGTACAATGAGCAGTTCTTC. The V gene is TRBV27, the J gene TRBJ2-1, with 12 bases lining up with TRBD2. The CDR3 extends over 15 amino acids. The trim removed 5 bases at V and 4 bases at J, leaving 3 bases unmatched. CDR1 MNHEY and CDR2 SMNVEV come from the germline V gene (reference sequence).